These 5 T cell receptor beta chains were sequenced from one sample in a study of neurological immune-mediated disorders. Each CDR3 protein is one row after TCRdb ran MiXCR on the 5' RACE reads. Of 55,000 to 60,000 distinct CDR3 sequences in the sample, under 4.5% were seen once. The material sequenced was PBMCs. The receptors here all came from a woman aged 30 to 39 with multiple sclerosis.

This clonotype was picked up many times. The gene calls are TRBV20-1 and TRBJ2-1, with 7 nucleotides matching TRBD1. Unmatched junction bases numbered 9, after V lost 4 bases and J lost 12 bases. Germline-derived CDR1 and CDR2 are DFQATT and SNEGSKA (reference sequence). CDR3 length equals 12 residues. CDR3 sequence (DNA): TGCAGTGCTATTGGGACAGTCACGCGGCAGTTCTTC. This encodes CSAIGTVTRQFF.

The sample holds many counts of this clonotype. CDR3 protein: CSARVNGTYYGYTF. The CDR3 DNA follows: TGCAGTGCTAGAGTTAACGGCACCTACTATGGCTACACCTTC. The V gene is TRBV20-1, the J gene TRBJ1-2; no clear D. The V gene's germline CDR1 is DFQATT and CDR2 SNEGSKA (reference sequence). The CDR3 is 14 residues long. V was clipped by 1 base and J by 3 bases, with 12 bases between them.

At least ten counts were recorded for this clonotype. The chain has TRBV4-2 and TRBJ2-3; no clear D. Trimming cost V 2 bases and J 3 bases, with 0 bases left between them. The germline V gene has CDR1 LGHNA and CDR2 YNFKEQ. The CDR3 has 11 residues. The DNA of the CDR3 is TGTGCCAGCAGCCAAACAGATACGCAGTATTTT. It is translated as CASSQTDTQYF.

This clonotype was seen at least ten times. One junction end disagrees with the germline gene, perhaps due to a read error. CDR3 residues: CASSQAGTGGDQPQNF. The CDR3, as DNA: TGTGCCAGCAGCCAGGCCGGGACAGGGGGCGATCAGCCCCAGAATTTT. The J gene is TRBJ1-5, the V gene TRBV4-2, with 12 bases matching TRBD1. Germline CDR1 is LGHNA and CDR2 is YNFKEQ. The CDR3 is 16 residues long.

This clonotype was detected ten times or more. The chain uses TRBV24-1 and TRBJ2-1; 10 bases agree with TRBD2. Losses at the gene ends were 0 bases for V and 6 bases for J; bases not matched to a gene: 4. There are 16 residues in the CDR3. The germline V gene encodes CDR1 KGHDR and CDR2 SFDVKD. CDR3 nucleotides: TGTGCCACCAGTGATTTGGTCGCTAGCGGGAGCAATGAGCAGTTCTTC. Its protein product is CATSDLVASGSNEQFF.